This TCR beta chain originates from a study of cytomegalovirus exposure and HLA in healthy donors. Germline lookup yields CDR1 MGHRA and CDR2 YSYEKL. The CDR3 is made up of 16 amino acids. The ends were cut back, 0 bases at V and 6 bases at J, with 14 bases in the middle. PCR amplification relied on 60 Vbeta primers (plus 13 Jbeta primers). Libraries were prepared by immunoSEQ multiplex PCR; TCRdb keeps only in-frame clonotypes and omits some of them. The repertoire holds around 130,000 clones, with 60% to 80% as singletons. While unrecorded immune exposures were likely, the donors were nominally healthy when sampled.

The sample comprised PBMCs. The V and J genes are TRBV4-1 and TRBJ2-2; the D gene is possibly TRBD2 (5 bases). The source of this sequence is a woman in her 30s in good health and CMV-seronegative. The CDR3 DNA reads TGCGCCAGCAGCCAAGAGTGGCTGGGCGGGTCCGGGGAGCTGTTTTTT. Translation gives CASSQEWLGGSGELFF.